The rows below give T cell receptor beta chains drawn from one sample of a study of blood T cell repertoires in COVID-19. Clones were sequenced by immunoSEQ multiplex PCR, and TCRdb holds only the in-frame ones, with some missing. The sample has fewer than 350,000 clones, about nine tenths seen once. The sequencing sample was made of peripheral blood. These receptors were taken from a woman aged 25 to 39 with COVID-19, enrolled during active disease. Each CDR3 is given with its conserved first and last residue. A D gene is named only where the DNA matches it firmly. Some rows mark clone size as missing; the rest say once, few, many or name a class of expanded clone.

>.|.|TRBJ2-5|TRBV14
CASSQDVVWTSGGETQYF
TGTGCCAGCAGCCAAGATGTTGTTTGGACCTCCGGGGGAGAGACCCAGTACTTC
>TRBD1|.|TRBJ1-3|TRBV5-1
CASSSTGSGNTIYF
TGCGCCAGCAGCTCGACAGGGAGTGGAAACACCATATATTTT
>TRBD1|.|TRBJ2-4|TRBV7-6
CASSRDRGRLAKNIQYF
TGTGCCAGCTCTCGGGACAGGGGGCGGCTAGCCAAAAACATTCAGTACTTC
>TRBD2|.|TRBJ2-2|TRBV27
CASGTSGSPGELFF
TGTGCCAGCGGGACTAGCGGGTCTCCCGGGGAGCTGTTTTTT
>.|.|TRBJ2-7|TRBV19
CASSPGGGPYEQYF
TGTGCCAGTAGTCCCGGCGGGGGCCCCTACGAGCAGTACTTC
>TRBD2|.|TRBJ2-2|TRBV6-2/TRBV6-3
CASSYLGGVNTGELFF
TGTGCCAGCAGTTACCTTGGGGGGGTGAACACCGGGGAGCTGTTTTTT
>TRBD2|few|TRBJ2-7|TRBV19
CASRRLAVSSYEQYF
TGTGCCAGTAGAAGACTAGCGGTAAGCTCCTACGAGCAGTACTTC
>TRBD1|.|TRBJ1-1|TRBV29-1
CSVRGQGTEAFF
TGCAGCGTCCGAGGACAGGGGACTGAAGCTTTCTTT
>.|.|TRBJ2-2|TRBV7-2
CASSPLLTGELFF
TGTGCCAGCAGCCCCCTCCTAACCGGGGAGCTGTTTTTT
>.|.|TRBJ1-2|TRBV23-1
CASSQQGYTF
TGCGCCAGCAGTCAGCAGGGCTACACCTTC
>.|.|TRBJ2-1|TRBV4-1
CASSQEGTYSYNEQFF
TGCGCCAGCAGCCAAGAGGGGACTTACTCCTACAATGAGCAGTTCTTC
>.|.|TRBJ1-1|TRBV24-1
CATSDGGVTEAFF
TGTGCCACCAGCGACGGTGGAGTCACTGAAGCTTTCTTT
>.|.|TRBJ2-5|TRBV5-1
CASSLAPGNPETQYF
TGCGCCAGCAGCTTGGCACCGGGAAACCCAGAGACCCAGTACTTC
>.|.|TRBJ1-4|TRBV27
CAIGEQNGEGVTNEKLFF
TGTGCCATAGGAGAGCAAAACGGCGAGGGGGTGACTAATGAAAAACTGTTTTTT
>TRBD1|.|TRBJ1-1|TRBV27
CASSLGQGTLITEAFF
TGTGCCAGCAGTTTGGGACAGGGAACATTGATCACTGAAGCTTTCTTT
>TRBD1|.|TRBJ1-6|TRBV7-2
CASRQGYNSPLHF
TGTGCCAGCAGACAGGGGTATAATTCACCCCTCCACTTT
>.|.|TRBJ2-2|TRBV19
CASSIDRGSRTGELFF
TGTGCCAGTAGTATAGATCGAGGGTCTCGTACCGGGGAGCTGTTTTTT
>.|.|TRBJ2-7|TRBV6-2/TRBV6-3
CASSYGGREQYF
TGTGCCAGCAGTTACGGGGGGAGGGAGCAGTACTTC
>.|.|TRBJ2-7|TRBV7-2
CASSQGAIEQYF
TGTGCCAGCAGCCAAGGGGCTATCGAGCAGTACTTC
>TRBD1|.|TRBJ1-6|TRBV5-4
CASSLDRGRTPLHF
TGTGCCAGCAGCTTGGACAGGGGGCGAACACCCCTCCACTTT
>.|once|TRBJ2-5|TRBV6-5
CASSNTQGFLETQYF
TGTGCCAGCAGTAATACCCAGGGGTTTTTGGAGACCCAGTACTTC
>TRBD1|.|TRBJ2-1|TRBV27
CASSSNRDRAVNEQFF
TGTGCCAGCAGTTCAAACCGGGACAGGGCTGTCAATGAGCAGTTCTTC
>TRBD2|.|TRBJ2-3|TRBV6-5
CASSYSGGPCGGTQYF
TGTGCCAGCAGTTACTCGGGTGGACCTTGCGGGGGTACGCAGTATTTT
>.|.|TRBJ1-5|TRBV27
CASSLRRGSFAQPQHF
TGTGCCAGCAGTTTAAGGCGGGGTTCGTTCGCTCAGCCCCAGCATTTT
>.|once|TRBJ1-4|TRBV11-2
CASRSLWDIDEKLFF
TGTGCCAGCAGGTCCCTCTGGGACATCGATGAAAAACTGTTTTTT
>TRBD1|.|TRBJ2-7|TRBV6-6
CASQTGEKYEQYF
TGTGCCAGCCAAACAGGGGAGAAATACGAGCAGTACTTC
>TRBD1|.|TRBJ1-3|TRBV28
CASRGTGAGNTIYF
TGTGCCAGCAGAGGTACAGGGGCTGGAAACACCATATATTTT
>.|.|TRBJ1-5|TRBV6-6
CASSQTLSRGLDQPQHF
TGTGCCAGCAGTCAAACCCTAAGTAGGGGTTTGGATCAGCCCCAGCATTTT
>.|.|TRBJ2-1|TRBV7-2
CASSLHPSFISYNEQFF
TGTGCCAGCAGCTTACACCCTAGCTTTATCTCCTACAATGAGCAGTTCTTC
>TRBD1|.|TRBJ1-1|TRBV7-9
CASSSIDRGRTEAFF
TGTGCCAGCAGTTCAATAGACAGGGGGAGGACTGAAGCTTTCTTT
>.|.|TRBJ2-7|TRBV28
CASSLLSLTVDSTYEQYF
TGTGCCAGCAGTTTACTCAGCCTCACGGTGGACAGCACCTACGAGCAGTACTTC